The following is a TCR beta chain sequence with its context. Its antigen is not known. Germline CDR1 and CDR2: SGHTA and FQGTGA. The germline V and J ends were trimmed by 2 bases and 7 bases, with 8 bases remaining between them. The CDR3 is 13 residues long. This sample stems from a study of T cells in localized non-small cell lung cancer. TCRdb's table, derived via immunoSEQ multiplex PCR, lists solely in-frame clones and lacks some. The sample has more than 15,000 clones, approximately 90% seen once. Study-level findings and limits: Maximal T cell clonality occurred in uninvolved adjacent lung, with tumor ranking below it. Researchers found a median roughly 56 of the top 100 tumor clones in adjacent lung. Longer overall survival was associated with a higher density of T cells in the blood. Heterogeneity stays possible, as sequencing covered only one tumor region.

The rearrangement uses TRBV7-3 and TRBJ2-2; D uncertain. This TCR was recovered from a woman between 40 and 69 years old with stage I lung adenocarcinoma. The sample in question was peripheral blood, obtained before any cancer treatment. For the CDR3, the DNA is TGTGCCAGCAGCTTATTTGGGCACGGGGAGCTGTTTTTT. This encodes CASSLFGHGELFF.